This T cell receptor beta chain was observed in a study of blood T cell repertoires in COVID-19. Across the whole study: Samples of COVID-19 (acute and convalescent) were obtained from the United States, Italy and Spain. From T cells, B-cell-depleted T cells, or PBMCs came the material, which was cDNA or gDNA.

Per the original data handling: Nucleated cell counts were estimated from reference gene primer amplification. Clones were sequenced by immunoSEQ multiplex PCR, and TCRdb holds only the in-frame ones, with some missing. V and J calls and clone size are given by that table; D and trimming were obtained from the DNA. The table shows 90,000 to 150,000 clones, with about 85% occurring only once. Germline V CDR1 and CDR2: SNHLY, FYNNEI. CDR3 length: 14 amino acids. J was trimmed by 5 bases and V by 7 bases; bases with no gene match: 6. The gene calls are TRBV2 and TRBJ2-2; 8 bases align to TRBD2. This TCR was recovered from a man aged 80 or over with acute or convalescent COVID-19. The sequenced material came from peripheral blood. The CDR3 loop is CASTTGGLTGELFF. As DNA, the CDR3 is TGTGCCAGCACCACGGGAGGGCTTACCGGGGAGCTGTTTTTT.